One sample yielded the 5 T cell receptor beta chains listed below, sequenced in a study of cytomegalovirus exposure and HLA in healthy donors. The PCR ran on 60 Vbeta and 13 Jbeta primers. Repertoires were generated with immunoSEQ multiplex PCR, while TCRdb's copy carries only in-frame clones and drops some. The table has about 35,000 clones, approximately 91% seen once. Material: PBMCs. The source is a woman aged 18-30 years in good health and CMV-seronegative.

The V and J genes are TRBV5-4 and TRBJ2-3, with TRBD2 identical over 14 bases. Germline CDR1 SGHNT, CDR2 YYREEE (reference sequence). CDR3 length: 18 amino acids. J was trimmed by 1 base and V by 4 bases; bases with no gene match: 8. The CDR3 DNA follows: TGTGCCAGCAGCCCGACCGGGACTAGCGGGAGAGGCACAGATACGCAGTATTTT. Translation gives CASSPTGTSGRGTDTQYF.

DNA of the CDR3: TGTGCCAGCATCGATAACAGGGGCCCGTACCAAGAGACCCAGTACTTC. Translation gives CASIDNRGPYQETQYF. The genes are TRBV28 and TRBJ2-5, with 7 bases that match TRBD1. Trimming cost V 7 bases and J 0 bases; bases outside gene matches: 11. The CDR3 spans 16 residues. CDR1 is MDHEN and CDR2 is SYDVKM in the germline V gene.

In this sample, this clone turned up a few times. The chain is built from TRBV28 and TRBJ1-2; D may be TRBD1 (6 bases). This CDR3 is 15 amino acids long. Germline V gene sequence: CDR1 MDHEN, CDR2 SYDVKM. V was pared by 5 bases and J by 5 bases, with 18 bases between. CDR3 region: CASSIPQGGAYGYTF. CDR3 sequence (DNA): TGTGCCAGCAGTATACCACAGGGTGGGGCTTATGGCTACACCTTC.

The V and J genes are TRBV7-2 and TRBJ1-1; 7 bases are a match to TRBD1. The CDR3 has 12 residues. The trim removed 3 bases at V and 5 bases at J, leaving 0 bases unmatched. Germline assignment: CDR1 SGHTA and CDR2 FQGNSA. For the CDR3, the DNA is TGTGCCAGCAGCTTGACAGGGACTGAAGCTTTCTTT. It yields the protein CASSLTGTEAFF.

The chain links TRBV28 to TRBJ2-5; TRBD2 matches at 10 bases. The junction had 6 bases not matched to a gene; V was cut back by 7 bases and J by 1 base. The CDR3 is 15 amino acids. In germline, CDR1 is MDHEN, CDR2 SYDVKM. This chain's CDR3 is CASNPRTSGQETQYF. The DNA of the CDR3 is TGTGCCAGCAATCCCCGGACTAGCGGCCAAGAGACCCAGTACTTC. Filled out from reference TRBV28 and TRBJ2-5, the complete variable domain reads DVKVTQSSRYLVKRTGEKVFLECVQDMDHENMFWYRQDPGLGLRLIYFSYDVKMKEKGDIPEGYSVSREKKERFSLILESASTNQTSMYLCASNPRTSGQETQYFGPGTRLLVL.